The 2 T cell receptor beta chains presented below share a single source sample, sequenced in a study of a mutant IDH1 vaccine in newly diagnosed glioma. The antigens these receptors bind are not known. The protocol was immunoSEQ multiplex PCR, while the TCRdb copy is restricted to in-frame clones and leaves out a portion. The data contain about 25,000 clones, about three quarters of them singletons. Indicated time point: week 5, during vaccination. The content of each vaccine dose was 300 ug of mutant IDH1 20-mer peptide, and topical imiquimod accompanied it. The sample here was PBMCs, taken from a glioma patient whose treatment included an IDH1 peptide vaccine. The source of these receptors is a man aged 40-49 years with glioma.

This clone occurred a few times. This sequence joins TRBV10-3 and TRBJ1-1; possible D gene TRBD1, 5 bases. The CDR3 runs to 17 residues. Germline assignment: CDR1 ENHRY and CDR2 SYGVKD. Trimming took off 10 bases at V and 7 bases at J, with 31 bases between the two ends. In nucleotides, the CDR3 is TGTGCCACCACTCGGACCGGCAGGTCCGAGCCCGGGGGTGAAGCTTTCTTT. It yields the protein CATTRTGRSEPGGEAFF.

The V and J genes are TRBV19 and TRBJ2-6, with TRBD2 as a possible D gene (6 bases). The germline V gene encodes CDR1 LNHDA and CDR2 SQIVND (reference sequence). V gave up 1 base and J gave up 10 bases, with 14 bases separating them. CDR3 length: 15 residues. The CDR3 DNA follows: TGTGCCAGTAGTATAGTAGGAGGGAAAAGGAACGTCCTGACTTTC. This translates into CASSIVGGKRNVLTF.